This record covers a single TCR beta chain. This entry belongs to a study of blood T cell repertoires in COVID-19. In the study overall: Sources were T cells, B-cell-depleted T cells, or PBMCs; the material itself was cDNA or gDNA.

Original analysis: Counts of nucleated cells, estimated from reference gene primer amplification, were obtained. Repertoires were generated with immunoSEQ multiplex PCR, while TCRdb's copy carries only in-frame clones and drops some. V and J calls and clone size are given by that table; D and trimming were obtained from the DNA. Counted here are about 350,000 clones, roughly nine tenths occurring once; the ten biggest clones make up 3% to 4.5%. Patients from Seattle were sampled longitudinally, starting during active infection. J was trimmed by 7 bases and V by 2 bases; bases with no gene match: 7. The CDR3 is made up of 15 amino acids. CDR1 is WSHSY and CDR2 is SAAADI in the germline V gene.

The rearrangement joins TRBV10-2 to TRBJ2-1; TRBD1 matches at 8 bases. The receptor's source is an older woman with COVID-19, enrolled during active disease. The sample comprised peripheral blood. The chain's CDR3 is CASSEKDRVQNEQFF. The DNA of the CDR3 is TGCGCCAGCAGTGAGAAGGACAGGGTACAGAATGAGCAGTTCTTC.